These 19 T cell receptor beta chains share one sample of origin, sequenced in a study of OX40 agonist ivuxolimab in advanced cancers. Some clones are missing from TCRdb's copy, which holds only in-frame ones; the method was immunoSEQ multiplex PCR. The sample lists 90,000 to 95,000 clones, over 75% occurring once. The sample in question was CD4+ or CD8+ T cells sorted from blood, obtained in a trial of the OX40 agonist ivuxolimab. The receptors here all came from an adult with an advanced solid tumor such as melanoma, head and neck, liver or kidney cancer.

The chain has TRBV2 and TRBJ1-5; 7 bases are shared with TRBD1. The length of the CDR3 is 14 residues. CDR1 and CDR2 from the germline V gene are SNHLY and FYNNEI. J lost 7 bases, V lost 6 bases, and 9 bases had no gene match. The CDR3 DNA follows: TGTGCCAGCAGCTCCCAGGGGGAGAAGCAGCCCCAGCATTTT. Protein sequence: CASSSQGEKQPQHF.

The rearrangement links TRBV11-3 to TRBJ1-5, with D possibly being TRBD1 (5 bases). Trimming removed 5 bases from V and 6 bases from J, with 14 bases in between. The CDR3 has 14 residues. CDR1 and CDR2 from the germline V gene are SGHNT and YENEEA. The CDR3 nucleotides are TGTGCCAGCAGCCAAGGACCAGACAGTCAGCCCCAGCATTTT. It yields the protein CASSQGPDSQPQHF.

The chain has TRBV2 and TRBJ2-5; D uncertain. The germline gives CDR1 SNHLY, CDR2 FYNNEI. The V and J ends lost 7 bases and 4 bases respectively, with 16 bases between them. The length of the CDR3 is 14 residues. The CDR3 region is CASTLARTSETQYF. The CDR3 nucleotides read TGTGCCAGCACCCTGGCTAGGACCTCAGAGACCCAGTACTTC.

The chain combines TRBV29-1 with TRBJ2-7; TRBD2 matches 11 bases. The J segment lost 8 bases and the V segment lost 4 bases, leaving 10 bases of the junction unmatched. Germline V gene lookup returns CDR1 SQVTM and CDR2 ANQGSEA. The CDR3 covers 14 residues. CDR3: CSVVLRLAGPKQYV. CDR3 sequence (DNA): TGCAGCGTTGTTCTTAGACTAGCGGGACCCAAGCAGTACGTC.

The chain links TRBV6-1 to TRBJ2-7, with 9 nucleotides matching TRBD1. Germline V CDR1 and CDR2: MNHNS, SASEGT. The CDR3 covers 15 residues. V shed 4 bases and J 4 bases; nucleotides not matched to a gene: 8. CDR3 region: CASSGPGTGPYEQYF. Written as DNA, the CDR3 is TGTGCCAGCAGTGGACCCGGGACAGGGCCTTACGAGCAGTACTTC.

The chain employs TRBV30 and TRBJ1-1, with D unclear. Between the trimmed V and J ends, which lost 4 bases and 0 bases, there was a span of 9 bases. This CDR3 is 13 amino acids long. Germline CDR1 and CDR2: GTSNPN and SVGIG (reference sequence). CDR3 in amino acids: CAWTRVMNTEAFF. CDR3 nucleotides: TGTGCCTGGACTAGGGTAATGAACACTGAAGCTTTCTTT.

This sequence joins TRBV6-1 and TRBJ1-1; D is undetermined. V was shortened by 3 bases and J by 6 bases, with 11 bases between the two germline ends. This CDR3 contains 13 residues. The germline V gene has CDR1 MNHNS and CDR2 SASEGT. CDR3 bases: TGTGCCAGCAGTGACATATGGGGATCTGAAGCTTTCTTT. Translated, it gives CASSDIWGSEAFF.

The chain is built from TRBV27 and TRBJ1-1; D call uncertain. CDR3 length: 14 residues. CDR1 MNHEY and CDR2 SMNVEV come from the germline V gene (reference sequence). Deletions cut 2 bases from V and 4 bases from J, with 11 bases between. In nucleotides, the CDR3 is TGTGCCAGCAGTTTACTGGGCGCAGGCACTGAAGCTTTCTTT. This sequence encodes CASSLLGAGTEAFF.

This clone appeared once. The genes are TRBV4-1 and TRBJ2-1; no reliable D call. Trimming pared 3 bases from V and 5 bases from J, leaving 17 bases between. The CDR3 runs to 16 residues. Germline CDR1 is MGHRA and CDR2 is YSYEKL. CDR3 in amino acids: CASSHPDQRSNNEQFF. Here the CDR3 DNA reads TGCGCCAGCAGCCACCCGGACCAGAGATCCAACAATGAGCAGTTCTTC.

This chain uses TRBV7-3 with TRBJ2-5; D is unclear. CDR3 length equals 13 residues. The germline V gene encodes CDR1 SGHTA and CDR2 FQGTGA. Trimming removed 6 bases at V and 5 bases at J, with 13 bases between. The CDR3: CASSPGPRETQYF. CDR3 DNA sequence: TGTGCCAGCAGTCCGGGCCCCCGGGAGACCCAGTACTTC.

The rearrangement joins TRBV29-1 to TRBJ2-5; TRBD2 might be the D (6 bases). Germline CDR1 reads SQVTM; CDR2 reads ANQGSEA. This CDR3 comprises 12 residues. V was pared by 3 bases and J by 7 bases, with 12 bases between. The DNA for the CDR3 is TGCAGCGTTGAGGGGGGATATGGGACCCAGTACTTC. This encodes CSVEGGYGTQYF.

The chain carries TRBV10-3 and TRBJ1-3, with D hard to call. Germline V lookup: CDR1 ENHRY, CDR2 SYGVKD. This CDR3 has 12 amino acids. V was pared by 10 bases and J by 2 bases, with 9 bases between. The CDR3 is CATTLTGNTIYF. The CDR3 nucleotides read TGTGCCACTACGCTAACTGGAAACACCATATATTTT.

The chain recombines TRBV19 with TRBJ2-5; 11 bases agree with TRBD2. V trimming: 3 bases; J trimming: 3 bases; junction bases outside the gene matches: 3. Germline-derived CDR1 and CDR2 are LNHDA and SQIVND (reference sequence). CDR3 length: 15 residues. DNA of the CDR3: TGTGCCAGTAGTATTCTAGCGGGAGGAAAAGAGACCCAGTACTTC. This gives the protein CASSILAGGKETQYF.

The CDR3 here is CASSLTGDPGYTF. In DNA form, the CDR3 reads TGTGCCAGCAGTCTGACAGGGGACCCTGGCTACACCTTC. V is TRBV6-1 and J is TRBJ1-2; 8 positions match TRBD1. V shed 5 bases, J shed 7 bases, and the junction held 6 bases outside the gene matches. Germline V gene data show CDR1 as MNHNS and CDR2 as SASEGT. The CDR3 has 13 amino acids.

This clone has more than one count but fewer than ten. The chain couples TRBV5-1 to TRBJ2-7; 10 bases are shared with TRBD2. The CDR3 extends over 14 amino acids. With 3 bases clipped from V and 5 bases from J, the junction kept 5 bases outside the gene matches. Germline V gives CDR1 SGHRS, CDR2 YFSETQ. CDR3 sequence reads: CASSSSGSFDEQYF. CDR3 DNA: TGCGCCAGCAGCTCTAGCGGGAGTTTCGACGAGCAGTACTTC.

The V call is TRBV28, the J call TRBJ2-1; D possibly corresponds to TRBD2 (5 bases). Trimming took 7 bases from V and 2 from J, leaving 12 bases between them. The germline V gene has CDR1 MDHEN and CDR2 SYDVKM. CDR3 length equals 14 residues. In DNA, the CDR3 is TGTGCCAGCATCTCAGGAGGTGCCTACAATGAGCAGTTCTTC. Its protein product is CASISGGAYNEQFF. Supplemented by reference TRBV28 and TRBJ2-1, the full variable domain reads DVKVTQSSRYLVKRTGEKVFLECVQDMDHENMFWYRQDPGLGLRLIYFSYDVKMKEKGDIPEGYSVSREKKERFSLILESASTNQTSMYLCASISGGAYNEQFFGPGTRLTVL.

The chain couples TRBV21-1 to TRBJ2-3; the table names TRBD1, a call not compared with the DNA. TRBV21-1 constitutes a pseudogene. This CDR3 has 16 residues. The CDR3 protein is CASSKDRQPCTDTQYF. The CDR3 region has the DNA TGTGCCAGCAGCAAAGATAGACAACCATGCACAGATACGCAGTATTTT.

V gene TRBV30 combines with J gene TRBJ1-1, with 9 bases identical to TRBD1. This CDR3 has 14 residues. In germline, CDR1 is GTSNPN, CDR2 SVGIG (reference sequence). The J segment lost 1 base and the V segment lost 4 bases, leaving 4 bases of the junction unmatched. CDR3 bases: TGTGCCTGGAAGGTGGGACAGGGGAACACTGAAGCTTTCTTT. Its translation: CAWKVGQGNTEAFF.

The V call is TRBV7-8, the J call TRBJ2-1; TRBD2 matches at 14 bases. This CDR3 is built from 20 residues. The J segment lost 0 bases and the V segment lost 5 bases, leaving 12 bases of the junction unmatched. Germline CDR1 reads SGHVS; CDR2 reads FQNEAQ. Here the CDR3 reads CASSQRGLAGVTLSYNEQFF. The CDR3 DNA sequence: TGTGCCAGCAGCCAAAGGGGACTAGCGGGAGTAACCCTCTCCTACAATGAGCAGTTCTTC. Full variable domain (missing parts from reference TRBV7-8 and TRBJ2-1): GAGVSQSPRYKVAKRGQDVALRCDPISGHVSLFWYQQALGQGPEFLTYFQNEAQLDKSGLPSDRFFAERPEGSVSTLKIQRTQQEDSAVYLCASSQRGLAGVTLSYNEQFFGPGTRLTVL.